The T cell receptor (beta chain) described here comes from a study of blood T cell repertoires in COVID-19. Study-wide context: Researchers got acute and convalescent COVID-19 samples from the United States, Italy and Spain.

CDR3 size: 12 residues. In germline, CDR1 is DFQATT, CDR2 SNEGSKA (reference sequence). Between the trimmed V and J ends, which lost 3 bases and 4 bases, there was a span of 9 bases. TCRdb keeps only in-frame clones here, not all; method: immunoSEQ multiplex PCR. Of about 190,000 clones listed, roughly 84% are singletons. This receptor was taken from an elderly man with COVID-19, enrolled during active disease. The chain has TRBV20-1 and TRBJ1-1; D perhaps matches TRBD1 (5 bases). Sequencing was done on a sample of peripheral blood. The chain's CDR3 is CSASGGGTEAFF. In nucleotides, the CDR3 is TGCAGTGCTAGTGGGGGGGGCACTGAAGCTTTCTTT.